This T cell receptor (beta chain) is drawn from a study of cytomegalovirus exposure and HLA in healthy donors. General study findings and limits: Among TCR beta chains, those listed as cytomegalovirus-associated numbered over 150. When a later analysis compared HLA-associated TCR beta chains with equally common others, the HLA-associated chains turned out to be more clonally expanded and to have lower generation probabilities.

A multiplex PCR was run with 60 Vbeta primers and 13 Jbeta primers. This table comes from immunoSEQ multiplex PCR, and its TCRdb copy is limited to in-frame clones, with some not included. There are 96,000 or so clones in the sample, with around 3.4% held by the top ten. Comments on this clone: The antigen remains unidentified.

Input material: PBMCs. The source of this sequence is a woman in her twenties or thirties in good health and CMV-seronegative.

CDR3: CASRPDRDIYEQYF. Written as DNA, the CDR3 is TGTGCCAGCAGGCCTGACAGGGACATTTACGAGCAGTACTTC. The chain uses TRBV6-1 and TRBJ2-5; 7 bases agree with TRBD1. The J call may not be correct, given that the DNA end is closer to TRBJ2-7. This CDR3 has 14 amino acids. Per the germline V gene, CDR1 is MNHNS and CDR2 is SASEGT.